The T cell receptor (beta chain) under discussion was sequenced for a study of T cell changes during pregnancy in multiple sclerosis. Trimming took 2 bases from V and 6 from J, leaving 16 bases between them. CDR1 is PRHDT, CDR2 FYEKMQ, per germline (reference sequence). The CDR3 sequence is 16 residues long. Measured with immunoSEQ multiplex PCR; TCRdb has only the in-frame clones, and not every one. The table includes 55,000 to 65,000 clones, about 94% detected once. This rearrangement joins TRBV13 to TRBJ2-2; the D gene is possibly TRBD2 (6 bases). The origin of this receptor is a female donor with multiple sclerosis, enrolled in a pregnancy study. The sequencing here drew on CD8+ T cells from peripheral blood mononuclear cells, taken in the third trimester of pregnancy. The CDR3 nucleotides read TGTGCCAGCAGCTTAAGTTCGGGAGTCTCCCCCGGGGAGCTGTTTTTT. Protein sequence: CASSLSSGVSPGELFF.